This T cell receptor beta chain was documented in a study of cytomegalovirus exposure and HLA in healthy donors. Using immunoSEQ multiplex PCR, the repertoire was profiled, and TCRdb retains in-frame clones only, with some absent. The sample yields about 240,000 clones, around 88% seen once. CDR1 is KGHSH, CDR2 LQKENI, per germline. The CDR3 sequence is 15 residues long. V shed 4 bases and J 4 bases; nucleotides not matched to a gene: 6. The donors were in the approximately 130-subject validation cohort; that cohort was separate from the approximately 730-subject first cohort. Of note for this clone: The antigen is not known. Different DNA sequences within this sample yield the same CDR3.

Overall study results and limits: Rare TCR sequences predominated, though certain public TCRs were found in many donors. One later analysis, an examination of the roughly 130 validation repertoires, found that first-cohort TCR clusters tended to co-occur in them.

This chain joins TRBV18 and TRBJ1-5; 8 positions agree with TRBD1. The sequenced material came from PBMCs. This TCR was recovered from a woman younger than 45 in good health and CMV-seropositive. CDR3 region: CASSLGQASNQPQHF. The CDR3, as DNA: TGTGCCAGCTCACTGGGACAGGCCTCGAATCAGCCCCAGCATTTT. The variable domain in full, completed from reference TRBV18 and TRBJ1-5, reads NAGVMQNPRHLVRRRGQEARLRCSPMKGHSHVYWYRQLPEEGLKFMVYLQKENIIDESGMPKERFSAEFPKEGPSILRIQQVVRGDSAAYFCASSLGQASNQPQHFGDGTRLSIL.